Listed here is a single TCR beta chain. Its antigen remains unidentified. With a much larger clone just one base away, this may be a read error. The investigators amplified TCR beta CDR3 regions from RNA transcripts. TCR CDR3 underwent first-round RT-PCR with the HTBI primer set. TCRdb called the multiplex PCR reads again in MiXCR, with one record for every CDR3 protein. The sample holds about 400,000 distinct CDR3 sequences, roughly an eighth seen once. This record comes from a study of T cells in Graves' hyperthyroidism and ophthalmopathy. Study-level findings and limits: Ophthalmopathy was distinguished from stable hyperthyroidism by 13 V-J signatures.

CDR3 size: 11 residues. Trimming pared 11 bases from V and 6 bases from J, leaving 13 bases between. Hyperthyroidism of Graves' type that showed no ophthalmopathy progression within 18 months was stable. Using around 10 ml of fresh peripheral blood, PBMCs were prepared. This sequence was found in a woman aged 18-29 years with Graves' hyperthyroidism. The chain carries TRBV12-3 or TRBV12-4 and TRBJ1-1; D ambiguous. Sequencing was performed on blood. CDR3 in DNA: TGTGCCGATCAAGCGGGTCCTGAAGCTTTCTTT. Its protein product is CADQAGPEAFF.